This TCR beta chain came from a study of blood T cell repertoires in COVID-19 (dated by TCRdb to the early 2020s). Regarding the research as a whole: Collaborator samples came from the United States, Italy and Spain and covered acute and convalescent phases of COVID-19. Where HLA class I and class II types were available, the types were taken from metadata supplied by the sample provider, not from assay-based typing. The repertoires were released in a freely available public database intended as a resource for research on the immune response to SARS-CoV-2. The prospective study material was composed of cDNA or gDNA derived from T cells, B-cell-depleted T cells, or PBMCs. Samples were obtained from the ongoing ImmuneRACE study (first 160 participants) and from about 1,300 subjects provided by 6 global collaborators. The dataset comprised deeply sampled blood TCRbeta repertoires from subjects exposed to, actively infected with, or recovered from COVID-19. The sample metadata nearly always contained a de-identified subject ID, COVID-19 status, age in years and sex.

Turning to this clone: No cognate antigen has been identified for it. Base qualities are not provided; no much larger clone lies one nucleotide away.

The immunoSEQ Assay, a bias-controlled multiplex PCR, was used to amplify TCRbeta CDR3 regions from genomic DNA. As for the original processing: Nucleated cell counts per sample were estimated from amplification of reference gene primers within the assay. Sequence reads were collapsed and filtered to measure the absolute abundance of every unique TCRbeta CDR3 rearrangement. For each sample, productive Simpson clonality was calculated by taking the square root of Simpson's diversity index across productive rearrangements. The source is immuneACCESS, and TCRdb retained only in-frame sequences with V and J called. Part of the clones is not carried over; for the studies checked, unresolved V genes explain less than half of this, and the remainder is unexplained. D and trimming were read from the DNA, whereas the V and J calls and clone size are those reported in that table. For this sample the table gives approximately 50,000 clones, of which around 89% were detected only once. About 2% of the sample is held by the ten biggest clonotypes.

The collaborating institutions used their own protocols to collect whole blood in K2EDTA tubes. For TCRbeta analysis, collaborator samples were shipped as frozen whole blood, as isolated PBMCs, or as DNA extracted from either sample type. The investigation overall reported the following: The amount of clinical and demographic metadata varied by source and participant and was provided uncurated.

The trim is 3 bases for V and 1 base for J, with a gap of 22 bases between the germline ends. The CDR3 starts with the cysteine, ends with the phenylalanine, and has 20 residues. The entry retains the CDR3 DNA only, 60 bases that are in frame from base 1. As encoded in the germline V gene, CDR1 is KGHSH while CDR2 is LQKENI. Recombination linked TRBV18 to TRBJ2-6, with TRBD1 as a weak D call on 6 bases. The origin of this receptor is a human donor in a cohort sampled during active COVID-19. The sequenced material came from peripheral blood. The nucleotide sequence reads as follows: TGTGCCAGCTCACCGCTAAACTTACAGGGCTGGGTTTCTGGGGCCAACGTCCTGACTTTC. It translates as CASSPLNLQGWVSGANVLTF.